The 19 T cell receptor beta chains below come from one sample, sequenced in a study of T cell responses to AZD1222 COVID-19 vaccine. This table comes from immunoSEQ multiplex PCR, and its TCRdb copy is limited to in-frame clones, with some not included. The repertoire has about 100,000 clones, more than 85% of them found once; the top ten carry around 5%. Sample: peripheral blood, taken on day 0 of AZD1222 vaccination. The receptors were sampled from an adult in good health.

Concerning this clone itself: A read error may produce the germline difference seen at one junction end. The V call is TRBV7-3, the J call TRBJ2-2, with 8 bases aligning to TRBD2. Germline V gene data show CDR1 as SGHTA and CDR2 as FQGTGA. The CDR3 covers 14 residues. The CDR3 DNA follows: TGTGCCAGCAGCCCTCAGCCGGGACTAGGGGTGCTGTTTTTT. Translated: CASSPQPGLGVLFF. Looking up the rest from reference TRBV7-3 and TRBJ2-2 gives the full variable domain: GAGVSQTPSNKVTEKGKYVELRCDPISGHTALYWYRQSLGQGPEFLIYFQGTGAADDSGLPNDRFFAVRPEGSVSTLKIQRTERGDSAVYLCASSPQPGLGVLFFGEGSRLTVL.

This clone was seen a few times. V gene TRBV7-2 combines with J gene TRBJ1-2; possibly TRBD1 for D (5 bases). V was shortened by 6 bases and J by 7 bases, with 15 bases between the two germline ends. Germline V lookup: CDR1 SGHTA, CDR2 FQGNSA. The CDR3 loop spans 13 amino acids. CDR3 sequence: CASSMTEGFGYTF. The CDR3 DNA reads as TGTGCCAGCAGTATGACAGAGGGTTTTGGCTACACCTTC.

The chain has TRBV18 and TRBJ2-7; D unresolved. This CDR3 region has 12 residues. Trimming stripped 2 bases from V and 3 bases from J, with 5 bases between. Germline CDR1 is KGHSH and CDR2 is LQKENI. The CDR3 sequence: CASSPGHYEQYF. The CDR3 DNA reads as TGTGCCAGCTCACCAGGGCACTACGAGCAGTACTTC.

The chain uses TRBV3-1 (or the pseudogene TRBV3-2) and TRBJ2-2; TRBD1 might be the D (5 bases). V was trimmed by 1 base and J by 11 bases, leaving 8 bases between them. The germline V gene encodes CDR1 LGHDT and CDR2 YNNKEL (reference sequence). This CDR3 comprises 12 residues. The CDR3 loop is CASSQGRDELFF. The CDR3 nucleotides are TGTGCCAGCAGCCAAGGCAGGGATGAGCTGTTTTTT.

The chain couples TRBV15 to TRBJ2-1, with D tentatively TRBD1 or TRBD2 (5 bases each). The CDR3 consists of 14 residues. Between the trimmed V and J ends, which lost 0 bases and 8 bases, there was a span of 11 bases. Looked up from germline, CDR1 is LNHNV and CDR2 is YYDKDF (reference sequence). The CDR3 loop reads CATSRDLGVHEQFF. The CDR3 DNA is TGTGCCACCAGCAGAGATTTGGGGGTTCATGAGCAGTTCTTC.

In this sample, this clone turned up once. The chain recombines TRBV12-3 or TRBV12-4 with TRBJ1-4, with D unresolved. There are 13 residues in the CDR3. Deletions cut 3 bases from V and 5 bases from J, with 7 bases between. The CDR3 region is CASSFPPNEKLFF. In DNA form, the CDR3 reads TGTGCCAGCAGTTTCCCCCCGAATGAAAAACTGTTTTTT.

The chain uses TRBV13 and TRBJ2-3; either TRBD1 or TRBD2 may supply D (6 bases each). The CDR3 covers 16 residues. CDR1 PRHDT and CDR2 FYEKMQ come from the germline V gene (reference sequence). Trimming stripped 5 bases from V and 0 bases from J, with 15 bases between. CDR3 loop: CASSPRGQSSTDTQYF. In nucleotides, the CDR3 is TGTGCCAGCAGCCCCCGGGGGCAGTCTAGCACAGATACGCAGTATTTT.

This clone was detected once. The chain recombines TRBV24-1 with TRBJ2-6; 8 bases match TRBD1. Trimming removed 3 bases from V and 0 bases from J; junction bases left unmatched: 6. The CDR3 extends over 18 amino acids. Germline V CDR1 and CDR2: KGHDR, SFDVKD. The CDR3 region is CATSDGGTGVSGANVLTF. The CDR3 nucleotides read TGTGCCACCAGTGATGGGGGGACAGGAGTCTCTGGGGCCAACGTCCTGACTTTC.

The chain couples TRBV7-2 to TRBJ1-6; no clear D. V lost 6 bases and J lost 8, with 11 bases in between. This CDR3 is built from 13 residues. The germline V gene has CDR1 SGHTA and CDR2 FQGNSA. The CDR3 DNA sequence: TGTGCCAGCAGTCCCGAGAGAGATTCACCCCTCCACTTT. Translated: CASSPERDSPLHF.

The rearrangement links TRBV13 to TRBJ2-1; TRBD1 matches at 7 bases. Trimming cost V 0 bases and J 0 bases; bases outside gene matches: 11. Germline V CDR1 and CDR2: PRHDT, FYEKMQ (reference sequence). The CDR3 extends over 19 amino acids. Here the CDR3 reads CASSLGFGRTGSSYNEQFF. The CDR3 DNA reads TGTGCCAGCAGCTTAGGTTTTGGGCGGACAGGTAGCTCCTACAATGAGCAGTTCTTC.

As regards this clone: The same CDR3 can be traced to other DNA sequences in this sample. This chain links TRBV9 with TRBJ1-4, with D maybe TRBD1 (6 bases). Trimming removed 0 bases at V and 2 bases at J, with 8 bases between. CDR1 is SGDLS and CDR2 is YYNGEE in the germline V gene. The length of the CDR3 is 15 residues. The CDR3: CASSVGTGTNEKLFF. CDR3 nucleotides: TGTGCCAGCAGCGTAGGAACAGGGACTAATGAAAAACTGTTTTTT. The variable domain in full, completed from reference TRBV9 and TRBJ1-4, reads DSGVTQTPKHLITATGQRVTLRCSPRSGDLSVYWYQQSLDQGLQFLIQYYNGEERAKGNILERFSAQQFPDLHSELNLSSLELGDSALYFCASSVGTGTNEKLFFGSGTQLSVL.

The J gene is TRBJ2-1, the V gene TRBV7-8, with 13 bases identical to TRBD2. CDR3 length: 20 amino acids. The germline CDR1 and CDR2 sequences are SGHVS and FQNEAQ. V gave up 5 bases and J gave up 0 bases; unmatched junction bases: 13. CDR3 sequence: CASSPELAGGPEGSYNEQFF. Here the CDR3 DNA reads TGTGCCAGCAGCCCAGAACTAGCGGGAGGGCCCGAGGGCTCCTACAATGAGCAGTTCTTC. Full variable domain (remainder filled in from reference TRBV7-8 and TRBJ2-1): GAGVSQSPRYKVAKRGQDVALRCDPISGHVSLFWYQQALGQGPEFLTYFQNEAQLDKSGLPSDRFFAERPEGSVSTLKIQRTQQEDSAVYLCASSPELAGGPEGSYNEQFFGPGTRLTVL.

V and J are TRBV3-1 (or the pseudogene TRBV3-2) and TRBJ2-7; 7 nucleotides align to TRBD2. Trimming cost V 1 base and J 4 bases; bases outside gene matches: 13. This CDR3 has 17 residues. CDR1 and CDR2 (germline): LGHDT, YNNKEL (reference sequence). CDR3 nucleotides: TGTGCCAGCAGCCAAGGGGCTGGCGGGAGTCCTCTTTACGAGCAGTACTTC. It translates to CASSQGAGGSPLYEQYF.

CDR3 DNA: TGCGCCAGCAGTGAGTCAGGGGACACTGAAGCTTTCTTT. It encodes CASSESGDTEAFF. The V gene is TRBV10-1, the J gene TRBJ1-1; D is possibly TRBD1 (5 bases). The CDR3 is 13 amino acids. V dropped 0 bases and J dropped 3 bases, with 5 bases sitting between them. CDR1 and CDR2 from the germline V gene are WNHNN and SYGVQD (reference sequence).

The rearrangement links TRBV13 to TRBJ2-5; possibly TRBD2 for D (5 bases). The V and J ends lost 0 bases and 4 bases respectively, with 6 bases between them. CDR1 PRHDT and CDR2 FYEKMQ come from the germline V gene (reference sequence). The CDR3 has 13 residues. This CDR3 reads CASSLGRGETQYF. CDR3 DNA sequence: TGTGCCAGCAGCTTAGGCCGGGGAGAGACCCAGTACTTC.

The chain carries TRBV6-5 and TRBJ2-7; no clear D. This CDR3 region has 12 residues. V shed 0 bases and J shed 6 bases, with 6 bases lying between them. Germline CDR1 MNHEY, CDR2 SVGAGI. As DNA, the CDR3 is TGTGCCAGCAGTTACTCGACGATCGAGCAGTACTTC. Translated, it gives CASSYSTIEQYF.

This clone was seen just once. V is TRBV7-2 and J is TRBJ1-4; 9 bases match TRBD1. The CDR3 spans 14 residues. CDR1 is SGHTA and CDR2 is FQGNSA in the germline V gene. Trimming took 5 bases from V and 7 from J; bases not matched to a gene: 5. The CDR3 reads CASSPGQGLEKLFF. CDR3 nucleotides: TGTGCCAGCAGCCCGGGACAGGGACTTGAAAAACTGTTTTTT.

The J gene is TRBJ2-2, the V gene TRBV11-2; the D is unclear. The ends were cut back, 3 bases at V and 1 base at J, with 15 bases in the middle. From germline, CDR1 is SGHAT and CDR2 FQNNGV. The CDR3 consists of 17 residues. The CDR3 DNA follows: TGTGCCAGCAGCTTCGGAACCCGGCGGAGGAACACCGGGGAGCTGTTTTTT. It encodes CASSFGTRRRNTGELFF.

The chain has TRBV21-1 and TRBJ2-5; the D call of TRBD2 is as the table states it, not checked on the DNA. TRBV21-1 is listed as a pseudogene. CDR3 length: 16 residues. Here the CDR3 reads CASSNQRGELPETQYF. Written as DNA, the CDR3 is TGTGCCAGCAGCAATCAGCGGGGAGAGTTACCAGAGACCCAGTACTTC.